The source of this T cell receptor beta chain is a study of T-cell memory formation after mild COVID-19. TCRdb re-called the 5' RACE reads through MiXCR, storing one row per CDR3 protein. The data show around 320,000 distinct CDR3 sequences, roughly 21% seen once. The sequence derives from a man aged 18 to 35 who had mild COVID-19 (a few samples of this study predate the infection). Cell type and time point are not known. Sequencing was done on a sample of PBMCs or a T cell subset sorted from them (not recorded which).

CDR3 sequence (DNA): TGTGCCTGGAGTGTACGGGCCACGGGAGAGCAGTACTTC. Its protein is CAWSVRATGEQYF. This chain connects TRBV30 to TRBJ2-7, with a weak D call TRBD2 (5 bases). V dropped 0 bases and J dropped 7 bases, with 13 bases sitting between them. Germline V gives CDR1 GTSNPN, CDR2 SVGIG (reference sequence). This CDR3 is built from 13 residues.